This TCR beta chain was identified during a study of blood T cell repertoires in COVID-19 (dated by TCRdb to the early 2020s). For the study in its entirety: Samples from collaborators originated in the United States, Italy and Spain and spanned both the acute and convalescent phases of COVID-19. The prospective study material was composed of cDNA or gDNA derived from T cells, B-cell-depleted T cells, or PBMCs. The dataset comprised deeply sampled blood TCRbeta repertoires from subjects exposed to, actively infected with, or recovered from COVID-19. A freely available public database, intended as a resource for researchers studying the immune response to SARS-CoV-2, is where the repertoires were released. The samples were drawn from the first 160 participants of the ongoing ImmuneRACE study and from some 1,300 subjects provided by 6 global collaborators. A de-identified subject ID, COVID-19 status, age in years and sex were almost always included in the sample metadata. Where available, HLA class I and class II types were taken from metadata supplied by the sample provider and were not determined by assay-based typing. The paper's findings and limits, for the study overall: How much clinical and demographic metadata was included differed by source and by participant, and the metadata was provided uncurated.

Details on this clone: Its antigen is currently not known. Base qualities are not at hand, and no much larger clone is one base apart.

Whole blood was collected in K2EDTA tubes by collaborating institutions according to the institutions' own protocols. For TCRbeta analysis, collaborator samples were shipped as frozen whole blood, as isolated PBMCs, or as DNA extracted from either sample type. TCRbeta CDR3 regions were amplified from genomic DNA using the immunoSEQ Assay, a bias-controlled multiplex PCR. The original pipeline was this. The number of nucleated cells in each sample was estimated by amplification of reference gene primers within the assay. Sequence reads were collapsed and filtered to measure the absolute abundance of every unique TCRbeta CDR3 rearrangement. For each sample, productive Simpson clonality was calculated as the square root of Simpson's diversity index across productive rearrangements. Sourced from immuneACCESS, this table was stored by TCRdb with only in-frame sequences that have V and J called. A share of the clones is absent; for the studies checked, an unresolved V gene accounts for under half, and the remainder has no known explanation. Clone size and the V and J calls come from that table; the DNA yielded D and trimming. This sample gives about 400,000 clones in total; roughly 86% of them show up just once. The top ten constitute 3% of the sample.

V trim: 7 bases; J trim: 5 bases; unmatched bases: 7. Via the germline V gene (reference sequence), CDR1 is LNHDA and CDR2 SQIVND. Counted from cysteine to phenylalanine, this CDR3 has 13 amino acids. The retained sequence is limited to the CDR3, 39 bases, with the frame set at the first base. Sample: peripheral blood. The source of this sequence is a human donor in a cohort sampled during active COVID-19. In this chain, TRBV19 is recombined with TRBJ2-7; the central 8 bases match TRBD1. The DNA reads as follows: TGTGCCAGTAATTCGGACAGGGATGACGAGCAGTACTTC. Its protein is CASNSDRDDEQYF.